This entry concerns a single T cell receptor gamma chain. Antigen specificity is unknown. The sample comes from a study of Vδ1+ human thymocytes. The CDR3 has 11 amino acids. V gave up 5 bases and J gave up 8 bases; unmatched junction bases: 6. CDR1 is EGSTGY and CDR2 is YDSYTSSV in the germline V gene. The study's findings and limits: Highly polyclonal TRG and TRD repertoires with Gaussian CDR3 length distributions appeared in thymus. Unlike peripheral blood Vdelta1+ controls, thymic delta-chain sequences included about 20% Vdelta2 and few Vdelta3.

Sequences come from RNA converted to cDNA by reverse transcription. Multiplex PCR used pooled V-gene forward primers and a constant-region reverse primer to amplify CDR3s. TCRdb reprocessed the multiplex PCR reads through CATT. The data show 10,000 or so gamma-chain clones, with more than 35% seen just once and 2% held by the top ten. Specimen: Vdelta1+ gamma-delta thymocytes from the thymus. The subset was: FACS-sorted CD3+ TCRalphabeta- TCRVdelta1+ TCRVdelta2- thymocytes. This receptor was taken from a boy younger than two who had congenital heart surgery. The V gene is TRGV4, the J gene TRGJ1 or TRGJ2. The J gene, not given by TCRdb, was assigned here from a germline match of the nucleotide sequence. CDR3 nucleotide sequence: TGTGCCACCTGGGGAGGAAATAAGAAACTCTTT. This codes for CATWGGNKKLF.